This TCR beta chain originates from a study of shared clonotypes between healthy human individuals. Study in general: The cohort comprised a couple of women and three men. Their ages spanned 18 to 49 years.

This CDR3 spans 15 amino acids. Germline CDR1 reads SGHTA; CDR2 reads FQGNSA. Losses at the gene ends were 5 bases for V and 3 bases for J; bases not matched to a gene: 5. Generated by immunoSEQ multiplex PCR, the TCRdb table keeps only in-frame clones and is missing some. The sample lists more than 2 million clones; 85% to 95% were seen once. Study-level points and caveats: Read depth was anticipated to influence clonotype sharing among donors. Blood alone was sampled, and tissue repertoires likely differ.

A word on this clone: The antigen remains unidentified.

J is TRBJ2-1 and V is TRBV7-2; 9 bases line up with TRBD1. The TCR was taken from a man younger than 35 in good health. The sample taken for sequencing was naive CD4+ T cells sorted from blood. Subset: CD45RA+ positively selected. DNA of the CDR3: TGTGCCAGCAGCCCCGACAGGGGGAACTACAATGAGCAGTTCTTC. It specifies CASSPDRGNYNEQFF.